The TCR beta chain under discussion was sequenced for a study of cytomegalovirus exposure and HLA in healthy donors. V dropped 5 bases and J dropped 7 bases, with 5 bases sitting between them. Germline V gene lookup returns CDR1 MNHEY and CDR2 SMNVEV (reference sequence). The CDR3 extends over 10 amino acids. Study-level results: Being productive about 87% or about 30% of the time was typical of most TCR beta V segments in an earlier analysis.

Comment on this clone: The target antigen is unknown.

Researchers ran the PCR with 60 Vbeta and 13 Jbeta primers. Clones were sequenced by immunoSEQ multiplex PCR, and TCRdb holds only the in-frame ones, with some missing. The sample contains around 140,000 clones, around four fifths of which appear only once. Sequencing used PBMCs. The source of this sequence is a woman aged 55 to 70 in good health and CMV-seropositive. The J gene is TRBJ2-5, the V gene TRBV27, with D unresolved. CDR3 in amino acids: CASSRSTQYF. The CDR3, as DNA: TGTGCCAGCAGTCGGTCGACCCAGTACTTC.